Each of the 20 T cell receptor beta chains below was sequenced from the same sample in a study of cytomegalovirus exposure and HLA in healthy donors. Sequencing used immunoSEQ multiplex PCR; TCRdb keeps in-frame clones, though not all of them. Among 300,000 to 450,000 clones listed, 86% were seen once. Source material: PBMCs. The receptor source for this set is a woman aged 18-29 years in good health and CMV-seronegative.

The rearrangement uses TRBV19 and TRBJ2-1; TRBD2 aligns across 8 bases. The germline gives CDR1 LNHDA, CDR2 SQIVND (reference sequence). The CDR3 is 14 residues long. The V segment lost 5 bases and the J segment 9 bases; nucleotides outside the gene matches: 9. The CDR3 DNA reads as TGTGCCAGTAGTGGGACTAGGGCCCTAAGTGAGCAGTTCTTC. Translated: CASSGTRALSEQFF.

This chain links TRBV11-2 with TRBJ2-3, with 9 bases that match TRBD2. Germline CDR1 and CDR2: SGHAT and FQNNGV. The V segment lost 6 bases and the J segment 8 bases; nucleotides outside the gene matches: 9. CDR3 length: 14 amino acids. DNA of the CDR3: TGTGCCAGCAGTTTGGCGGGGGGGTCGGGTACGCAGTATTTT. It specifies CASSLAGGSGTQYF.

The CDR3 coding sequence is TGCGCCAGCAGCCTTGGACGGGGGAGCCCAGATACGCAGTATTTT. This codes for CASSLGRGSPDTQYF. This chain joins TRBV5-1 and TRBJ2-3, with D perhaps TRBD2 (6 bases). The V end was cut by 4 bases, the J end by 4 bases, with 16 bases between. Germline assignment: CDR1 SGHRS and CDR2 YFSETQ. The CDR3 has 15 residues.

This chain connects TRBV5-1 to TRBJ1-3; 7 nucleotides agree with TRBD1. This CDR3 comprises 14 residues. In germline, CDR1 is SGHRS, CDR2 YFSETQ. The V and J ends lost 4 bases and 4 bases, in that order; junction bases with no gene match: 5. CDR3 bases: TGCGCCAGCAGCGCTACAGGGGCCGGAAACACCATATATTTT. Protein sequence: CASSATGAGNTIYF.

V usage is TRBV6-5 and J usage is TRBJ2-7, with 7 bases aligning to TRBD2. CDR3 length: 13 amino acids. The J segment lost 6 bases and the V segment lost 3 bases, leaving 5 bases of the junction unmatched. The germline CDR1 and CDR2 sequences are MNHEY and SVGAGI. CDR3: CASSYNGEGEQYF. The CDR3 coding sequence is TGTGCCAGCAGTTATAATGGGGAGGGCGAGCAGTACTTC.

This sequence joins TRBV2 and TRBJ1-1, with D unclear. Germline loops: CDR1 SNHLY, CDR2 FYNNEI. This CDR3 is 14 amino acids long. Trimming removed 1 base from V and 1 base from J, with 7 bases in between. The CDR3 is CASSEGERNTEAFF. The DNA of the CDR3 is TGTGCCAGCAGTGAAGGGGAGCGGAACACTGAAGCTTTCTTT.

The chain recombines TRBV11-2 with TRBJ2-5; 10 bases fit TRBD1. The V and J ends lost 1 base and 4 bases, in that order; junction bases with no gene match: 3. The CDR3 covers 15 residues. The germline gives CDR1 SGHAT, CDR2 FQNNGV. The CDR3 DNA follows: TGTGCCAGCAGCTTAGTAGACAGGGGGCGAGAGACCCAGTACTTC. Translated, it gives CASSLVDRGRETQYF.

CDR3 bases: TGCGCCAGCAGCTTGTACCCGGCAGATACGCAGTATTTT. Protein product: CASSLYPADTQYF. This chain joins TRBV5-1 and TRBJ2-3; D gene ambiguous. V was clipped by 1 base and J by 4 bases, with 7 bases between them. CDR3 length: 13 residues. Germline V CDR1 and CDR2: SGHRS, YFSETQ.

V and J are TRBV7-3 and TRBJ2-2; TRBD1 matches 12 bases. V shed 5 bases, J shed 6 bases, and the junction held 10 bases outside the gene matches. This CDR3 is 17 amino acids long. Germline values: CDR1 SGHTA, CDR2 FQGTGA. CDR3 amino acids: CASSQFGTGGEAGELFF. The DNA of the CDR3 is TGTGCCAGCAGCCAATTTGGGACAGGGGGCGAGGCCGGGGAGCTGTTTTTT.

V and J are TRBV11-2 and TRBJ1-6; possibly TRBD1 for D (6 bases). CDR1 and CDR2 (germline): SGHAT, FQNNGV. V was pared by 0 bases and J by 18 bases, with 21 bases between. CDR3 size: 15 residues. The CDR3 DNA follows: TGTGCCAGCAGCTTAGATGGGCAGGGGATCAAAGTACACCACTTT. This translates into CASSLDGQGIKVHHF.

CDR3 residues: CASSPSRTGRHEQYF. The CDR3 coding sequence is TGTGCCAGCAGCCCCTCACGGACAGGGAGGCACGAGCAGTACTTC. The chain carries TRBV14 and TRBJ2-7; the match to TRBD1 covers 8 bases. The CDR3 consists of 15 residues. J was trimmed by 5 bases and V by 4 bases; bases with no gene match: 10. Germline V gives CDR1 SGHDN, CDR2 FVKESK.

The genes are TRBV5-1 and TRBJ1-1; tentative D call: TRBD1 (5 bases). V was clipped by 2 bases and J by 0 bases, with 14 bases between them. Germline values: CDR1 SGHRS, CDR2 YFSETQ. There are 16 residues in the CDR3. Here the CDR3 reads CASSFSGGQLNTEAFF. CDR3 DNA sequence: TGCGCCAGCAGCTTTTCAGGTGGACAATTGAACACTGAAGCTTTCTTT.

The V gene is TRBV29-1, the J gene TRBJ2-3; tentatively, D is TRBD1 (5 bases). Trimming took 7 bases from V and 3 from J, leaving 14 bases between them. CDR3 size: 13 residues. From germline, CDR1 is SQVTM and CDR2 ANQGSEA. CDR3 sequence reads: CSGGRVETDTQYF. DNA of the CDR3: TGCAGCGGGGGCAGGGTAGAAACAGATACGCAGTATTTT.

J is TRBJ1-2 and V is TRBV18, with 8 bases lining up with TRBD1. Germline-derived CDR1 and CDR2 are KGHSH and LQKENI. V shed 3 bases, J shed 8 bases, and the junction held 11 bases outside the gene matches. The CDR3 contains 15 residues. The CDR3 loop is CASSPGQGADGGYTF. For the CDR3, the DNA is TGTGCCAGCTCACCCGGACAGGGTGCGGACGGGGGCTACACCTTC.

The V and J genes are TRBV11-2 and TRBJ2-3, with D possibly TRBD2 on 6 matching bases. V lost 2 bases to trimming and J lost 1 base, with 16 bases between them. The CDR3 is made up of 17 amino acids. Germline loops: CDR1 SGHAT, CDR2 FQNNGV. CDR3: CASSLRYRGSGTDTQYF. The DNA for the CDR3 is TGTGCCAGCAGCTTAAGGTATCGGGGGAGCGGCACAGATACGCAGTATTTT.

The chain has TRBV5-4 and TRBJ2-5; 7 bases line up with TRBD2. This CDR3 spans 13 amino acids. Germline V gives CDR1 SGHNT, CDR2 YYREEE (reference sequence). After removal of 2 bases from V and 5 bases from J, the junction contained 3 bases not matched to a gene. The CDR3 DNA follows: TGTGCCAGCAGCTTTTGGCGGGGGGAGACCCAGTACTTC. Translating gives CASSFWRGETQYF.

The V gene is TRBV5-4, the J gene TRBJ2-3; tentatively, D is TRBD1 (5 bases). The V end was cut by 0 bases, the J end by 0 bases, with 8 bases between. Germline CDR1 reads SGHNT; CDR2 reads YYREEE (reference sequence). The CDR3 has 15 amino acids. The CDR3 region is CASSLETESTDTQYF. CDR3 DNA: TGTGCCAGCAGCTTGGAGACAGAGAGCACAGATACGCAGTATTTT.

The rearrangement links TRBV6-5 to TRBJ1-3; perhaps TRBD1 as D (5 bases). Looked up from germline, CDR1 is MNHEY and CDR2 is SVGAGI. The V gene lost 1 base and the J gene lost 0 bases, with 7 bases spanning the gap. This CDR3 has 15 residues. CDR3 sequence (DNA): TGTGCCAGCAGTTACTTGACAGCCTCTGGAAACACCATATATTTT. Residues: CASSYLTASGNTIYF.

The rearrangement uses TRBV28 and TRBJ1-1; D remains ambiguous. CDR1 MDHEN and CDR2 SYDVKM come from the germline V gene. The CDR3 is 14 amino acids. V was shortened by 6 bases and J by 0 bases, with 11 bases between the two germline ends. CDR3 in DNA: TGTGCCAGCAGCCTTGGAGGCCTGAACACTGAAGCTTTCTTT. The encoded protein is CASSLGGLNTEAFF.

This chain joins TRBV6-5 and TRBJ2-5; 7 bases are a match to TRBD2. Looked up from germline, CDR1 is MNHEY and CDR2 is SVGAGI. With 0 bases clipped from V and 7 bases from J, the junction kept 8 bases outside the gene matches. The CDR3 is 15 residues long. Here the CDR3 reads CASSYSSGVLGTQYF. The CDR3 DNA reads TGTGCCAGCAGTTACTCGAGCGGGGTCTTGGGGACCCAGTACTTC.